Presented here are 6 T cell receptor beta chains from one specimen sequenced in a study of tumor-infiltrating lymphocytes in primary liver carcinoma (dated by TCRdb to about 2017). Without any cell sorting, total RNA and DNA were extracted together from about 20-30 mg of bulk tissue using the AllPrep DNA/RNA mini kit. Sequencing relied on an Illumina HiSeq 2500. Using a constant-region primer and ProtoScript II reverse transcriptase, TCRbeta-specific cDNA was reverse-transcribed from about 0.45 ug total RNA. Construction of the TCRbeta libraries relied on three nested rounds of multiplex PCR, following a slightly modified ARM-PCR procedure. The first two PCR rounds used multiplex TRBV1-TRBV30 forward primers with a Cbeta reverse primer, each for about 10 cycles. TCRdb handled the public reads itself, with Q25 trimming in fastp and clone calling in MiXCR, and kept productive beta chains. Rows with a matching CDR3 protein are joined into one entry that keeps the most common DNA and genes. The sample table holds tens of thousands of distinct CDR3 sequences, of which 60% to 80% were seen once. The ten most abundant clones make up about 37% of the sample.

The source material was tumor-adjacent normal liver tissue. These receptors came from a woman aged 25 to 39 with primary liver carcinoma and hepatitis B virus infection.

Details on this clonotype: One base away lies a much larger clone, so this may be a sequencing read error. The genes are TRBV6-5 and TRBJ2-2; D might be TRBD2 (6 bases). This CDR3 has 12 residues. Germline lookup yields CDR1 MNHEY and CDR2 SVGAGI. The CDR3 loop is CASNGEAGELLF. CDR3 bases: TGTGCCAGCAACGGGGAGGCCGGGGAGCTGCTTTTT.

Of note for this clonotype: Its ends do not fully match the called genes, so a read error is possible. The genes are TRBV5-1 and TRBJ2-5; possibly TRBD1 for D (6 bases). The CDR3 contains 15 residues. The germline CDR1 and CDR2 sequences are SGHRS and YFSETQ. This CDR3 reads CASSHDRLGQETQYF. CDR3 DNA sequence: TGCGCCAGCAGCCACGACAGGCTTGGGCAAGAGACTCAGTACTTC.

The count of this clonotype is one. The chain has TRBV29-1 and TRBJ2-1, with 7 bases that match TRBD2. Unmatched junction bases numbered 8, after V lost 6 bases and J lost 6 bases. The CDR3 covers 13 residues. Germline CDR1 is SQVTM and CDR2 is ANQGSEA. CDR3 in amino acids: CSVKSGVVNEQFF. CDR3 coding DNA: TGCAGCGTCAAAAGCGGGGTGGTCAATGAGCAGTTCTTC.

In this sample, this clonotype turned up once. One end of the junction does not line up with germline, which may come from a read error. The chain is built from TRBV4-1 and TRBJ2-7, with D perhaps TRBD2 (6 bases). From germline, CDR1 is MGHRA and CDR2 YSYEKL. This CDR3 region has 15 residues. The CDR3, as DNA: TGCGCCGGCAGCCAAGTCTTCGGGAGAGACTACGAGCAGTACTTC. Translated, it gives CAGSQVFGRDYEQYF.

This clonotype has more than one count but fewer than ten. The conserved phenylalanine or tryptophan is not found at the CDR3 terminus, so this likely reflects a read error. The CDR3 loop is CASLGEPFYEQYL. The CDR3 DNA sequence: TGTGCCAGCTTGGGGGAGCCCTTCTACGAGCAGTACCTC. The chain employs TRBV6-2 or TRBV6-3 and TRBJ2-7; D might be TRBD1 or TRBD2, each matching 5 bases. V was pared by 8 bases and J by 3 bases, with 14 bases between. Germline V gene data show CDR1 as MNHEY and CDR2 as SVGEGT. The CDR3 spans 13 residues.

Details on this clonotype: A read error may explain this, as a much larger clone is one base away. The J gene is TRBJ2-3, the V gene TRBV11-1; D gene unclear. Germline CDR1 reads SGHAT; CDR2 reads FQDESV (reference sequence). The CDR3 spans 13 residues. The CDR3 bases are TGTGCCAGCAGCTCGATCCGAACAGATAGGCAGTATTTT. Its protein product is CASSSIRTDRQYF.